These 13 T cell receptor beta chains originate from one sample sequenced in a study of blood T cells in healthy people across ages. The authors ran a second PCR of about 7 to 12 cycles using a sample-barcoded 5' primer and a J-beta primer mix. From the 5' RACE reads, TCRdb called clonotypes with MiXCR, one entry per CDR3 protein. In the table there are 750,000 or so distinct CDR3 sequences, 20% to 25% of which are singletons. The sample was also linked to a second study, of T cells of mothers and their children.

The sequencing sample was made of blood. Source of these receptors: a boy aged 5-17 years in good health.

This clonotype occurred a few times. DNA of the CDR3: TGCAGCGTTGAACGTTTGCGGGACAGCTACGAGCAGTACTTC. Its translation is CSVERLRDSYEQYF. The rearrangement links TRBV29-1 to TRBJ2-7, with a weak D call TRBD1 (7 bases). The CDR3 spans 14 residues. From germline, CDR1 is SQVTM and CDR2 ANQGSEA. The germline V and J ends were trimmed by 2 bases and 3 bases, with 14 bases remaining between them.

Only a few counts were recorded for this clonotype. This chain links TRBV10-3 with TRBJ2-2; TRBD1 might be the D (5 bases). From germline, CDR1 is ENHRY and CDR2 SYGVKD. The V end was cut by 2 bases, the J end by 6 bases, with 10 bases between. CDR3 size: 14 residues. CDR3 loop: CAISERQGPGELFF. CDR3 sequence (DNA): TGTGCCATCAGTGAGAGGCAGGGTCCCGGGGAGCTGTTTTTT.

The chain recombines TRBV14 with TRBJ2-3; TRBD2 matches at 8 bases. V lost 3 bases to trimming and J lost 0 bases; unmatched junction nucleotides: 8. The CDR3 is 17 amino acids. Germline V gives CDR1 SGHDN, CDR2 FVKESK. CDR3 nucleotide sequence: TGTGCCAGCAGCCAGTGGCTTAGCGGGGCCAGCACAGATACGCAGTATTTT. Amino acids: CASSQWLSGASTDTQYF.

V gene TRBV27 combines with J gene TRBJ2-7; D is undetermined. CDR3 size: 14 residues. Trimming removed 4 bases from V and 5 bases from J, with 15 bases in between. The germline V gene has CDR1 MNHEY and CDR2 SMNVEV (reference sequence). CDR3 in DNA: TGTGCCAGCAGTTCCGATGCAATAGTTGACGAGCAGTACTTC. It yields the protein CASSSDAIVDEQYF.

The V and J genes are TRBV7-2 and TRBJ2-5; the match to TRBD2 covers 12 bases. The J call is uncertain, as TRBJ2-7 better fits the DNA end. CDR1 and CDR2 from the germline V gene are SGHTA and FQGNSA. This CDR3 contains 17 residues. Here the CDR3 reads CASSSKGLAGSSYEQYF. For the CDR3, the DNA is TGTGCCAGCAGCTCAAAGGGACTAGCGGGTAGCTCCTACGAGCAGTACTTC.

The CDR3 DNA sequence: TGTGCCAGCAGCAAAAAGGATGGGACTAGCGGGAGGACAGATACGCAGTATTTT. Translating gives CASSKKDGTSGRTDTQYF. The chain recombines TRBV21-1 with TRBJ2-3; TRBD2 is the table's D call and was not checked against the DNA. TRBV21-1 is assigned pseudogene status. The CDR3 has 18 amino acids.

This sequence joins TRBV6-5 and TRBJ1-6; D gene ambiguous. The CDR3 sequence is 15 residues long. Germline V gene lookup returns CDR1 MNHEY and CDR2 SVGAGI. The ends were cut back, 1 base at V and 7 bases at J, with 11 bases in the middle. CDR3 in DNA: TGTGCCAGCAGTTACTGGGAACCCAAAAATTCACCCCTCCACTTT. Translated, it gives CASSYWEPKNSPLHF.

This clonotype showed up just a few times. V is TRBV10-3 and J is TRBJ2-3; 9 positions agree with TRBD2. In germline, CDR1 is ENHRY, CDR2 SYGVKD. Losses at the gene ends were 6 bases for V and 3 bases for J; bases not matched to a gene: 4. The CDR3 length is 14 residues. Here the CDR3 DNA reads TGTGCCATCAGAGAGGGACTAGCAACAGATACGCAGTATTTT. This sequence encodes CAIREGLATDTQYF.

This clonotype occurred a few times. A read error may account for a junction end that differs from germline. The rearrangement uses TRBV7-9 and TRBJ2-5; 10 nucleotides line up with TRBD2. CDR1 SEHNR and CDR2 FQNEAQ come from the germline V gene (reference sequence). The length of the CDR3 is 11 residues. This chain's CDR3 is CASSSKRGGPF. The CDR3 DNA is TGTGCCAGCAGCTCAAAGCGGGGGGGCCCGTTC.

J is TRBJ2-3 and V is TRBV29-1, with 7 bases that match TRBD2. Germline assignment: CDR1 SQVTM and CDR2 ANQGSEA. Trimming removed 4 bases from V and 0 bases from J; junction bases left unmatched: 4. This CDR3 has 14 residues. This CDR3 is CSVAASGSTDTQYF. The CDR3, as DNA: TGCAGCGTTGCGGCTAGCGGTAGCACAGATACGCAGTATTTT.

CDR3 residues: CASSQGQGGRPQHF. The CDR3 nucleotides read TGCGCCAGCAGCCAAGGCCAGGGAGGGAGGCCCCAGCATTTT. This chain connects TRBV4-1 to TRBJ1-5, with D maybe TRBD1 (5 bases). The CDR3 totals 14 residues. CDR1 and CDR2 (germline): MGHRA, YSYEKL. Trimming left V 1 base short and J 9 bases short, with 13 bases between.

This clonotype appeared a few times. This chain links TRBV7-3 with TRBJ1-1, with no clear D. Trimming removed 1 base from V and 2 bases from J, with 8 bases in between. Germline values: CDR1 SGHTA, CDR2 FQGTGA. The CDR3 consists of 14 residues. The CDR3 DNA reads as TGTGCCAGCAGCTTAAAACAACTTAACACTGAAGCTTTCTTT. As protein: CASSLKQLNTEAFF.

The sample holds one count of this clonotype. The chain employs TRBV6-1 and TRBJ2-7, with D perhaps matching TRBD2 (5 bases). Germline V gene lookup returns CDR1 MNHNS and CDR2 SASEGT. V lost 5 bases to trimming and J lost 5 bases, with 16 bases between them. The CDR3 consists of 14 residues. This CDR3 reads CASSPRSGMNEQYF. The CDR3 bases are TGTGCCAGCAGTCCCCGTTCGGGGATGAACGAGCAGTACTTC.